These 24 T cell receptor beta chains were all obtained from the same sample, sequenced in a study of shared clonotypes between healthy human individuals. Assay: immunoSEQ multiplex PCR; the TCRdb copy retains only in-frame clones and omits some. The data contain roughly 2.2 million clones, roughly 92% of them singletons. What was sequenced was naive CD4+ T cells from PBMCs. Noted subset: CD45RA+ positively selected. The receptors were sampled from a man aged 18 to 29 in good health. Some clones in this sample may be carry-over from other donors' samples.

The chain carries TRBV5-1 and TRBJ2-1, with a possible D match to TRBD1 (6 bases). Trimming shortened V by 1 base and J by 2 bases, and 7 bases separated the two germline ends. There are 14 residues in the CDR3. In germline, CDR1 is SGHRS, CDR2 YFSETQ. In nucleotides, the CDR3 is TGCGCCAGCAGCTTGAGGACAGCCTACAATGAGCAGTTCTTC. This translates into CASSLRTAYNEQFF.

The rearrangement links TRBV11-3 to TRBJ2-3; no clear D gene. This CDR3 has 15 amino acids. CDR1 and CDR2 from the germline V gene are SGHNT and YENEEA. V was clipped by 3 bases and J by 0 bases, with 10 bases between them. DNA of the CDR3: TGTGCCAGCAGCTTGAGAGGCACTAGCACAGATACGCAGTATTTT. Protein product: CASSLRGTSTDTQYF.

V gene TRBV10-3 combines with J gene TRBJ1-2; tentative D call: TRBD1 (6 bases). This CDR3 has 13 amino acids. With 3 bases removed from V and 6 bases from J, the gap between germline ends came to 11 bases. Germline V CDR1 and CDR2: ENHRY, SYGVKD. CDR3 sequence: CAISDRQDNGYTF. The CDR3 coding sequence is TGTGCCATCAGTGACCGACAGGACAATGGCTACACCTTC.

V and J are TRBV6-1 and TRBJ1-2; D is possibly TRBD1 (5 bases). The CDR3 has 14 residues. Trimming took 0 bases from V and 4 from J, leaving 9 bases between them. Germline loops: CDR1 MNHNS, CDR2 SASEGT. The CDR3 spells CASSEAQGSYGYTF. DNA for the CDR3: TGTGCCAGCAGTGAAGCCCAGGGTAGCTATGGCTACACCTTC.

The chain links TRBV28 to TRBJ2-7; D ambiguous. Trimming took 2 bases from V and 0 from J, leaving 11 bases between them. The V gene's germline CDR1 is MDHEN and CDR2 SYDVKM. The CDR3 contains 15 residues. CDR3: CASSLPPPPSYEQYF. CDR3 coding DNA: TGTGCCAGCAGTTTACCTCCGCCCCCCTCCTACGAGCAGTACTTC.

The gene calls are TRBV4-3 and TRBJ1-2; TRBD1 matches at 8 bases. Germline CDR1 is LGHNA and CDR2 is YSLEER. The CDR3 loop spans 15 amino acids. With V trimmed by 3 bases and J by 4 bases, 7 bases remained unmatched. As DNA, the CDR3 is TGCGCCAGCAGCCAGAGCAGGGGGCGCGGCTATGGCTACACCTTC. It yields the protein CASSQSRGRGYGYTF.

This chain links TRBV6-5 with TRBJ2-1, with D uncertain. Trimming took 6 bases from V and 0 from J, leaving 9 bases between them. The CDR3 contains 14 residues. Germline V gene lookup returns CDR1 MNHEY and CDR2 SVGAGI. CDR3 DNA sequence: TGTGCCAGCAGGGAAGACAACTCCTACAATGAGCAGTTCTTC. Encoded protein: CASREDNSYNEQFF.

The CDR3 nucleotides are TGTGCCAGCTCACCCGGACAGGGTCGTCGCGCAGATACGCAGTATTTT. Its protein is CASSPGQGRRADTQYF. The chain has TRBV18 and TRBJ2-3; TRBD1 matches at 8 bases. Germline CDR1 and CDR2: KGHSH and LQKENI. The CDR3 is 16 residues long. V dropped 3 bases and J dropped 4; count of bases not matched to a gene: 9.

This sequence joins TRBV6-5 and TRBJ1-1; 9 nucleotides match TRBD1. Germline assignment: CDR1 MNHEY and CDR2 SVGAGI. Trimming took 7 bases from V and 5 from J; bases not matched to a gene: 11. The CDR3 is 15 amino acids. The CDR3 loop is CASNPDRGPGTEAFF. The CDR3 bases are TGTGCCAGCAATCCGGACAGGGGCCCCGGGACTGAAGCTTTCTTT.

This clone has a single count. Other DNA sequences within the sample encode an identical CDR3. The V gene is TRBV28, the J gene TRBJ1-3, with D possibly being TRBD1 (5 bases). CDR3 length equals 14 residues. Per the germline V gene, CDR1 is MDHEN and CDR2 is SYDVKM. V lost 5 bases and J lost 4, with 12 bases in between. The CDR3 sequence is CASSPQGTGNTIYF. For the CDR3, the DNA is TGTGCCAGCAGTCCCCAGGGAACGGGAAACACCATATATTTT.

This clone was seen more than once but under ten times. The chain employs TRBV5-1 and TRBJ1-1; weak D call: TRBD1 (5 bases). The CDR3 covers 13 residues. Germline assignment: CDR1 SGHRS and CDR2 YFSETQ. V dropped 7 bases and J dropped 5 bases, with 15 bases sitting between them. The CDR3 nucleotides are TGCGCCAGCGCCTCACTAGGGGAAACTGAAGCTTTCTTT. Its translation: CASASLGETEAFF.

This clone was detected only a few times. The chain uses TRBV29-1 and TRBJ1-1; possibly TRBD1 for D (6 bases). Germline V gene data show CDR1 as SQVTM and CDR2 as ANQGSEA. The CDR3 is 12 residues long. With 7 bases removed from V and 5 bases from J, the gap between germline ends came to 14 bases. CDR3 loop: CSGLTGWTEAFF. CDR3 sequence (DNA): TGCAGCGGTCTAACAGGGTGGACTGAAGCTTTCTTT.

The chain joins TRBV6-4 to TRBJ2-1, with D unresolved. Germline-derived CDR1 and CDR2 are MRHNA and SNTAGT. V was trimmed by 0 bases and J by 3 bases, leaving 12 bases between them. The CDR3 loop spans 16 amino acids. CDR3 sequence: CASSDSSGFGYNEQFF. Here the CDR3 DNA reads TGTGCCAGCAGTGACTCGTCCGGGTTCGGCTACAATGAGCAGTTCTTC.

About this clone: The same CDR3 is also encoded by other DNA sequences in this sample. This sequence joins TRBV7-3 and TRBJ2-5; D perhaps matches TRBD2 (6 bases). V lost 2 bases, J lost 1 base, and 11 bases lay in between. CDR3 size: 15 residues. Germline values: CDR1 SGHTA, CDR2 FQGTGA. The CDR3 here is CASSLLAGSQETQYF. For the CDR3, the DNA is TGTGCCAGCAGCTTATTGGCGGGAAGCCAAGAGACCCAGTACTTC.

This chain joins TRBV7-3 and TRBJ2-1; 11 nucleotides line up with TRBD2. From germline, CDR1 is SGHTA and CDR2 FQGTGA. V shed 5 bases, J shed 4 bases, and the junction held 7 bases outside the gene matches. This CDR3 has 16 amino acids. The CDR3: CASSAGTSGYYNEQFF. The CDR3 nucleotides read TGTGCCAGCAGCGCCGGGACTAGCGGATATTACAATGAGCAGTTCTTC.

With regard to this clone: Other DNA sequences within the sample encode an identical CDR3. This chain connects TRBV7-9 to TRBJ1-2; D may be TRBD1 (5 bases). V gave up 1 base and J gave up 5 bases, with 8 bases separating them. Per the germline V gene, CDR1 is SEHNR and CDR2 is FQNEAQ (reference sequence). The CDR3 totals 13 residues. The DNA of the CDR3 is TGTGCCAGCAGCTTAGTTGGGGGTTATGGCTACACCTTC. It translates to CASSLVGGYGYTF. The variable domain in full, completed from reference TRBV7-9 and TRBJ1-2, reads DTGVSQNPRHKITKRGQNVTFRCDPISEHNRLYWYRQTLGQGPEFLTYFQNEAQLEKSRLLSDRFSAERPKGSFSTLEIQRTEQGDSAMYLCASSLVGGYGYTFGSGTRLTVV.

The chain carries TRBV15 and TRBJ2-3, with D possibly being TRBD1 or TRBD2 (5 bases each). This CDR3 comprises 16 residues. CDR1 is LNHNV, CDR2 YYDKDF, per germline (reference sequence). V lost 0 bases to trimming and J lost 2 bases, with 12 bases between them. CDR3 sequence: CATSRDLGPDTDTQYF. The CDR3 DNA follows: TGTGCCACCAGCAGAGATTTGGGACCAGACACAGATACGCAGTATTTT.

V gene TRBV9 combines with J gene TRBJ1-1; 8 nucleotides align to TRBD1. The CDR3 has 14 amino acids. Germline CDR1 reads SGDLS; CDR2 reads YYNGEE. The V and J ends lost 3 bases and 4 bases, in that order; junction bases with no gene match: 5. In nucleotides, the CDR3 is TGTGCCAGCAGCGCAACCCAGGGGGCCACTGAAGCTTTCTTT. Amino acids: CASSATQGATEAFF.

V usage is TRBV9 and J usage is TRBJ2-5; D may correspond to TRBD1 or TRBD2 (7 bases each). The CDR3 is 13 amino acids. V lost 7 bases and J lost 5, with 15 bases in between. CDR1 SGDLS and CDR2 YYNGEE come from the germline V gene. The CDR3 loop is CASQRGGGETQYF. Here the CDR3 DNA reads TGTGCCAGCCAGAGGGGAGGGGGCGAGACCCAGTACTTC.

The V call is TRBV4-1, the J call TRBJ2-1; D is ambiguous. Deletions cut 2 bases from V and 3 bases from J, with 17 bases between. Germline-derived CDR1 and CDR2 are MGHRA and YSYEKL. The CDR3 covers 17 residues. The chain's CDR3 is CASSQLPSRVNYNEQFF. The CDR3 DNA follows: TGCGCCAGCAGCCAACTCCCTTCGAGAGTGAACTACAATGAGCAGTTCTTC.

This chain joins TRBV5-1 and TRBJ1-4; D is ambiguous. Germline-derived CDR1 and CDR2 are SGHRS and YFSETQ. The germline V and J ends were trimmed by 4 bases and 4 bases, with 11 bases remaining between them. The CDR3 spans 14 residues. CDR3 protein: CASSLDVLNEKLFF. The CDR3 DNA reads TGCGCCAGCAGCCTGGACGTGCTTAATGAAAAACTGTTTTTT. Full variable domain (outside the CDR3, taken from reference TRBV5-1 and TRBJ1-4): KAGVTQTPRYLIKTRGQQVTLSCSPISGHRSVSWYQQTPGQGLQFLFEYFSETQRNKGNFPGRFSGRQFSNSRSEMNVSTLELGDSALYLCASSLDVLNEKLFFGSGTQLSVL.

The chain combines TRBV15 with TRBJ1-3, with D perhaps matching TRBD1 (6 bases). V was pared by 0 bases and J by 7 bases, with 13 bases between. The CDR3 has 15 amino acids. Germline lookup yields CDR1 LNHNV and CDR2 YYDKDF (reference sequence). As DNA, the CDR3 is TGTGCCACCAGCAGAGACCCAACGGGGGGCAACACCATATATTTT. Encoded protein: CATSRDPTGGNTIYF.

The rearrangement joins TRBV6-6 to TRBJ2-1; TRBD2 matches 10 bases. Germline values: CDR1 MNHNY, CDR2 SVGAGI (reference sequence). V shed 5 bases, J shed 6 bases, and the junction held 7 bases outside the gene matches. The CDR3 spans 15 residues. CDR3 sequence (DNA): TGTGCCAGCAGTCGCCCTAGCGGGAGAAGCAATGAGCAGTTCTTC. Protein sequence: CASSRPSGRSNEQFF.

The chain couples TRBV5-1 to TRBJ2-3; a possible D gene is TRBD2 (5 bases). There are 16 residues in the CDR3. V lost 0 bases, J lost 4 bases, and 15 bases lay in between. From germline, CDR1 is SGHRS and CDR2 YFSETQ. Here the CDR3 DNA reads TGCGCCAGCAGCTTGGCGACTGCCGGAGGCTCAGATACGCAGTATTTT. It encodes CASSLATAGGSDTQYF.